This T cell receptor (beta chain) was recorded in a study of T cell changes during pregnancy in multiple sclerosis. Using immunoSEQ multiplex PCR, the repertoire was profiled, and TCRdb retains in-frame clones only, with some absent. The table has approximately 97,000 clones, 91% seen once. There are 14 residues in the CDR3. From germline, CDR1 is SGHTA and CDR2 FQGNSA. V gave up 5 bases and J gave up 7 bases; unmatched junction bases: 7. The receptor was derived from a female donor in good health, enrolled as a control in a pregnancy study. This chain joins TRBV7-2 and TRBJ1-5; 8 bases align to TRBD1. The sequences come from peripheral blood, collected after pregnancy. For the CDR3, the DNA is TGTGCCAGCAGCCCACGACAGGGGCGCCAGCCCCAGCATTTT. Its translation is CASSPRQGRQPQHF.